This T cell receptor (beta chain) was found in a study of T cells in Graves' hyperthyroidism and ophthalmopathy. General observations from the study: Classification by a 13 V-J model distinguished ophthalmopathy from stable hyperthyroidism.

TCR beta CDR3 regions were amplified from RNA. RT-PCR in the first round (using the HTBI primer set) targeted the TCR CDR3. TCRdb independently ran MiXCR on the multiplex PCR reads; one entry per CDR3 protein. Of a few hundred thousand distinct CDR3 sequences in the sample, roughly 50% were seen once. This clonotype was seen at least ten times. Its specificity is unknown. The CDR3 is made up of 13 amino acids. Trimming stripped 8 bases from V and 5 bases from J, with 16 bases between. Germline CDR1 is MNHEY and CDR2 is SMNVEV (reference sequence). In patients aged 18 to 65, hyperthyroidism was newly diagnosed, with duration under 2 months.

The rearrangement uses TRBV27 and TRBJ2-7; tentatively, D is TRBD1 or TRBD2 (5 bases each). The TCR was taken from a young woman with Graves' hyperthyroidism. The sample was peripheral blood or thyroid tissue (not recorded which). Written as DNA, the CDR3 is TGTGCCAGCTTCGGCCGGGACGGAGACGAGCAGTACTTC. Translated: CASFGRDGDEQYF.